These 6 T cell receptor beta chains share one sample of origin, sequenced in a study of blood T cell repertoires in COVID-19. TCRdb's table, derived via immunoSEQ multiplex PCR, lists solely in-frame clones and lacks some. The sample contains a few hundred thousand clones, 88% of which appear only once. The sequencing input was peripheral blood. The receptors come from a human donor in a cohort sampled during active COVID-19.

This clone appeared a single time. The V gene is TRBV6-6, the J gene TRBJ2-5; D gene unclear. Germline CDR1 reads MNHNY; CDR2 reads SVGAGI (reference sequence). The CDR3 has 13 amino acids. The V and J ends lost 2 bases and 0 bases respectively, with 4 bases between them. In nucleotides, the CDR3 is TGTGCCAGCAGTTACGGGCACCAAGAGACCCAGTACTTC. This encodes CASSYGHQETQYF.

J is TRBJ2-1 and V is TRBV6-5, with 9 bases aligning to TRBD2. The germline V gene has CDR1 MNHEY and CDR2 SVGAGI. The CDR3 covers 16 residues. Trimming cost V 3 bases and J 1 base; bases outside gene matches: 4. DNA for the CDR3: TGTGCCAGCAGTTATTCGCTAGCGGGATCCTACAATGAGCAGTTCTTC. Its protein product is CASSYSLAGSYNEQFF.

The chain employs TRBV28 and TRBJ1-1, with unresolved D. The CDR3 has 16 residues. V lost 2 bases, J lost 0 bases, and 13 bases lay in between. Germline V lookup: CDR1 MDHEN, CDR2 SYDVKM. The CDR3 region is CASSLVVAAMNTEAFF. The DNA for the CDR3 is TGTGCCAGCAGTTTAGTGGTGGCCGCAATGAACACTGAAGCTTTCTTT.

The chain uses TRBV3-1 (or the pseudogene TRBV3-2) and TRBJ2-7, with 8 bases aligning to TRBD2. V lost 4 bases, J lost 3 bases, and 8 bases stayed unmatched. Germline V gives CDR1 LGHDT, CDR2 YNNKEL (reference sequence). The CDR3 contains 15 residues. CDR3 in amino acids: CASSLGERELYEQYF. In DNA, the CDR3 is TGTGCCAGCAGCCTTGGTGAGCGGGAGCTCTACGAGCAGTACTTC.

The J gene is TRBJ2-1, the V gene TRBV6-2 or TRBV6-3; no clear D. This CDR3 has 13 residues. CDR1 MNHEY and CDR2 SVGEGT come from the germline V gene. The germline V and J ends were trimmed by 5 bases and 6 bases, with 11 bases remaining between them. The CDR3 is CASSQALFNEQFF. In nucleotides, the CDR3 is TGTGCCAGCAGTCAAGCCCTATTCAATGAGCAGTTCTTC.

This rearrangement joins TRBV19 to TRBJ1-1; 9 nucleotides line up with TRBD1. V shed 7 bases and J 5 bases; nucleotides not matched to a gene: 11. Germline CDR1 reads LNHDA; CDR2 reads SQIVND (reference sequence). The CDR3 loop spans 15 amino acids. Here the CDR3 reads CASNSGQGRRTEAFF. The CDR3 bases are TGTGCCAGTAACTCGGGACAGGGAAGGAGGACTGAAGCTTTCTTT.